A single sample is the source of the 32 T cell receptor beta chains below, sequenced in a study of blood T cell repertoires in COVID-19. The method was immunoSEQ multiplex PCR; TCRdb's version includes in-frame clones alone and lacks a portion of them. The profile shows roughly 230,000 clones, approximately 83% of them singletons. The sample taken for sequencing was peripheral blood. Receptors originate from a man in his fifties with active or convalescent COVID-19.

The rearrangement joins TRBV19 to TRBJ2-7, with D possibly matching TRBD2 (6 bases). V was cut by 1 base and J by 2 bases, with 9 bases left in between. The V gene's germline CDR1 is LNHDA and CDR2 SQIVND (reference sequence). This CDR3 is built from 14 residues. As DNA, the CDR3 is TGTGCCAGTAGTATAGCCGGGGGAACCTACGAGCAGTACTTC. This translates into CASSIAGGTYEQYF.

This sequence joins TRBV19 and TRBJ2-1; D perhaps matches TRBD2 (6 bases). Trimming stripped 0 bases from V and 2 bases from J, with 11 bases between. Germline V gene sequence: CDR1 LNHDA, CDR2 SQIVND (reference sequence). CDR3 length: 16 amino acids. The CDR3 here is CASSIDGGEAYNEQFF. CDR3 in DNA: TGTGCCAGTAGTATAGACGGTGGGGAGGCCTACAATGAGCAGTTCTTC. Drawing the rest from reference TRBV19 and TRBJ2-1, the complete variable domain is DGGITQSPKYLFRKEGQNVTLSCEQNLNHDAMYWYRQDPGQGLRLIYYSQIVNDFQKGDIAEGYSVSREKKESFPLTVTSAQKNPTAFYLCASSIDGGEAYNEQFFGPGTRLTVL.

Here the CDR3 DNA reads TGTGCCAGCAGTCCCGGGACTAGTCATAGCAATCAGCCCCAGCATTTT. Amino acids: CASSPGTSHSNQPQHF. The chain joins TRBV6-6 to TRBJ1-5; D possibly corresponds to TRBD1 (5 bases). CDR1 is MNHNY, CDR2 SVGAGI, per germline (reference sequence). This CDR3 region has 16 residues. V dropped 5 bases and J dropped 0 bases, with 14 bases sitting between them.

This chain uses TRBV10-2 with TRBJ2-5, with 7 positions matching TRBD1. V was pared by 0 bases and J by 4 bases, with 5 bases of the junction left unmatched. Germline V gene lookup returns CDR1 WSHSY and CDR2 SAAADI. The CDR3 sequence is 15 residues long. CDR3 loop: CASSESRAGGETQYF. For the CDR3, the DNA is TGCGCCAGCAGTGAGTCCAGGGCAGGGGGAGAGACCCAGTACTTC.

V and J are TRBV19 and TRBJ1-1; 8 bases align to TRBD1. V lost 7 bases to trimming and J lost 4 bases; unmatched junction nucleotides: 11. Per the germline V gene, CDR1 is LNHDA and CDR2 is SQIVND (reference sequence). The CDR3 has 15 amino acids. CDR3 loop: CASTLTGEMGTEAFF. CDR3 nucleotide sequence: TGTGCCAGTACCCTGACAGGGGAGATGGGCACTGAAGCTTTCTTT.

This chain uses TRBV28 with TRBJ1-2; D is ambiguous. The germline gives CDR1 MDHEN, CDR2 SYDVKM. There are 11 residues in the CDR3. V was pared by 2 bases and J by 8 bases, with 6 bases between. The CDR3 is CASSLVSGYTF. The CDR3 bases are TGTGCCAGCAGTTTAGTATCGGGCTACACCTTC.

V and J are TRBV29-1 and TRBJ2-7; 10 nucleotides agree with TRBD1. The CDR3 totals 16 residues. Losses at the gene ends were 0 bases for V and 2 bases for J; bases not matched to a gene: 7. Germline CDR1 and CDR2: SQVTM and ANQGSEA. CDR3 residues: CSVEDNPGQGAYEQYF. In DNA, the CDR3 is TGCAGCGTTGAAGACAACCCCGGACAGGGGGCCTACGAGCAGTACTTC.

The rearrangement links TRBV19 to TRBJ2-3, with 7 bases identical to TRBD1. CDR1 and CDR2 from the germline V gene are LNHDA and SQIVND (reference sequence). J was trimmed by 0 bases and V by 5 bases; bases with no gene match: 8. This CDR3 contains 16 residues. CDR3 loop: CASSLQGDTSTDTQYF. In nucleotides, the CDR3 is TGTGCCAGTAGTCTTCAGGGGGACACTAGCACAGATACGCAGTATTTT.

The chain couples TRBV5-1 to TRBJ1-6; possible D gene TRBD1, 5 bases. The CDR3 totals 15 residues. Trimming took off 3 bases at V and 3 bases at J, with 10 bases between the two ends. The germline V gene has CDR1 SGHRS and CDR2 YFSETQ. DNA for the CDR3: TGCGCCAGCAGCTACGACAGTGGCTATAATTCACCCCTCCACTTT. Amino acids: CASSYDSGYNSPLHF.

The chain joins TRBV6-1 to TRBJ1-5; D remains ambiguous. Trimming took off 3 bases at V and 4 bases at J, with 4 bases between the two ends. The CDR3 is 12 amino acids. Germline-derived CDR1 and CDR2 are MNHNS and SASEGT. This chain's CDR3 is CASSDSNQPQHF. The CDR3 DNA sequence: TGTGCCAGCAGTGACAGTAATCAGCCCCAGCATTTT.

The rearrangement joins TRBV7-2 to TRBJ2-1, with 10 bases aligning to TRBD2. The CDR3 covers 19 residues. The V segment lost 1 base and the J segment 0 bases; nucleotides outside the gene matches: 9. CDR1 is SGHTA, CDR2 FQGNSA, per germline. CDR3 in amino acids: CASSLEGFSGGSSYNEQFF. The CDR3 region has the DNA TGTGCCAGCAGCTTAGAGGGGTTTAGCGGGGGGAGCTCCTACAATGAGCAGTTCTTC.

This clone was observed a few times. The V gene is TRBV6-5, the J gene TRBJ1-5, with D perhaps matching TRBD1 (5 bases). V shed 5 bases and J shed 3 bases, with 8 bases lying between them. The CDR3 covers 13 residues. CDR1 and CDR2 from the germline V gene are MNHEY and SVGAGI. The CDR3 loop is CASSRDYNQPQHF. Here the CDR3 DNA reads TGTGCCAGCAGTCGGGACTACAATCAGCCCCAGCATTTT.

This clone was observed a single time. The V call is TRBV7-5, the J call TRBJ2-3; the table names TRBD2, a call not compared with the DNA. TRBV7-5 is tagged as a pseudogene. The CDR3 length is 16 residues. This CDR3 is CVRSPGLAGVIGTQYF. In DNA form, the CDR3 reads TGTGTCAGAAGCCCCGGACTAGCGGGGGTGATAGGGACGCAGTATTTT.

The chain employs TRBV5-1 and TRBJ2-1, with TRBD1 matching 9 bases. The V gene's germline CDR1 is SGHRS and CDR2 YFSETQ. The CDR3 covers 15 residues. J was trimmed by 4 bases and V by 0 bases; bases with no gene match: 2. The CDR3 is CASSLGQGGYNEQFF. CDR3 nucleotides: TGCGCCAGCAGCTTGGGACAGGGGGGGTACAATGAGCAGTTCTTC.

The chain links TRBV7-2 to TRBJ1-2, with a weak D call TRBD1 (5 bases). CDR1 is SGHTA, CDR2 FQGNSA, per germline. This CDR3 spans 15 amino acids. Trimming took off 5 bases at V and 8 bases at J, with 21 bases between the two ends. CDR3 protein: CASSARGEGVGGYTF. As DNA, the CDR3 is TGTGCCAGCAGCGCCCGCGGGGAAGGGGTAGGCGGCTACACCTTC.

This chain connects TRBV12-3 or TRBV12-4 to TRBJ2-7; D perhaps matches TRBD2 (5 bases). V was trimmed by 5 bases and J by 3 bases, leaving 11 bases between them. The CDR3 length is 13 residues. The CDR3 here is CASSRLLGYEQYF. The CDR3 DNA reads TGTGCCAGCAGTAGGCTACTAGGCTACGAGCAGTACTTC.

V and J are TRBV5-5 and TRBJ1-1, with D perhaps matching TRBD1 (5 bases). Germline CDR1 is SGHKS and CDR2 is YYEKEE (reference sequence). The length of the CDR3 is 13 residues. V was pared by 7 bases and J by 3 bases, with 13 bases between. Here the CDR3 reads CASFVWGDTEAFF. In DNA form, the CDR3 reads TGTGCCAGCTTCGTGTGGGGGGACACTGAAGCTTTCTTT.

The chain combines TRBV3-1 (or the pseudogene TRBV3-2) with TRBJ2-5; 8 bases fit TRBD2. Looked up from germline, CDR1 is LGHDT and CDR2 is YNNKEL (reference sequence). The V gene end was trimmed by 5 bases and the J gene end by 4 bases; junction bases not matched to a gene: 6. This CDR3 is built from 14 residues. The CDR3 is CASSFRLARETQYF. CDR3 bases: TGTGCCAGCAGCTTCCGACTAGCGAGAGAGACCCAGTACTTC.

V gene TRBV4-2 combines with J gene TRBJ2-2, with 8 bases that match TRBD1. The CDR3 length is 16 residues. Trimming removed 3 bases from V and 2 bases from J; junction bases left unmatched: 5. Germline V CDR1 and CDR2: LGHNA, YNFKEQ. The DNA of the CDR3 is TGTGCCAGCAGCCAGTGGACAGGGACAAACACCGGGGAGCTGTTTTTT. Amino acids: CASSQWTGTNTGELFF.

V and J are TRBV10-3 and TRBJ2-5; D perhaps matches TRBD2 (5 bases). Per the germline V gene, CDR1 is ENHRY and CDR2 is SYGVKD. The CDR3 sequence is 15 residues long. The V end was cut by 6 bases, the J end by 4 bases, with 18 bases between. In DNA form, the CDR3 reads TGTGCCATCAGGGACGGGGTCGTATTATCAGAGACCCAGTACTTC. Its protein is CAIRDGVVLSETQYF.

The chain carries TRBV7-6 and TRBJ2-7; 7 positions match TRBD2. Trimming removed 8 bases from V and 13 bases from J; junction bases left unmatched: 11. The germline V gene has CDR1 SGHVS and CDR2 FNYEAQ. There are 11 residues in the CDR3. The CDR3 DNA is TGTGCCAGCGGCGGGGAGGGAGGAGATTACTTC. Encoded protein: CASGGEGGDYF.

The J gene is TRBJ1-6, the V gene TRBV19; 7 bases agree with TRBD1. V shed 3 bases and J 5 bases; nucleotides not matched to a gene: 4. CDR1 is LNHDA, CDR2 SQIVND, per germline (reference sequence). This CDR3 region has 15 residues. CDR3 amino acids: CASSIVGGNNSPLHF. The CDR3 nucleotides are TGTGCCAGTAGTATTGTAGGGGGCAATAATTCACCCCTCCACTTT.

V and J are TRBV7-2 and TRBJ2-3; 8 nucleotides align to TRBD1. Germline CDR1 and CDR2: SGHTA and FQGNSA. V shed 5 bases and J 8 bases; nucleotides not matched to a gene: 12. The CDR3 loop spans 15 amino acids. In DNA, the CDR3 is TGTGCCAGCAGCCCCTGGGGACAGGCAATGGGTACGCAGTATTTT. This translates into CASSPWGQAMGTQYF.

This clone was detected a few times. V is TRBV7-2 and J is TRBJ1-2; the match to TRBD1 covers 10 bases. After removal of 5 bases from V and 4 bases from J, the junction contained 7 bases not matched to a gene. CDR3 length: 15 residues. The germline V gene encodes CDR1 SGHTA and CDR2 FQGNSA. The CDR3 nucleotides are TGTGCCAGCAGCCCCGGACAGGGGGATAGCTATGGCTACACCTTC. Translated, it gives CASSPGQGDSYGYTF.

Only a few counts were recorded for this clone. The V call is TRBV29-1, the J call TRBJ1-1; 8 positions agree with TRBD1. Trimming removed 6 bases from V and 3 bases from J; junction bases left unmatched: 6. Germline values: CDR1 SQVTM, CDR2 ANQGSEA. CDR3 length: 13 residues. CDR3 amino acids: CSVDRGRDTEAFF. The DNA of the CDR3 is TGCAGCGTAGACAGGGGCCGGGACACTGAAGCTTTCTTT.

This clone was seen a handful of times. The chain couples TRBV27 to TRBJ1-4, with D possibly matching TRBD1 (5 bases). CDR3 size: 16 residues. Per the germline V gene, CDR1 is MNHEY and CDR2 is SMNVEV (reference sequence). V was shortened by 5 bases and J by 4 bases, with 17 bases between the two germline ends. CDR3 protein: CASSPSRRRVNEKLFF. CDR3 sequence (DNA): TGTGCCAGCAGTCCCTCCCGCCGCAGGGTTAATGAAAAACTGTTTTTT.

The chain is built from TRBV5-1 and TRBJ2-5; tentative D call: TRBD2 (6 bases). The germline CDR1 and CDR2 sequences are SGHRS and YFSETQ. There are 15 residues in the CDR3. V lost 0 bases, J lost 1 base, and 10 bases lay in between. Here the CDR3 reads CASSLAAGSQETQYF. Here the CDR3 DNA reads TGCGCCAGCAGCTTGGCGGCGGGGAGCCAAGAGACCCAGTACTTC.

V and J are TRBV7-9 and TRBJ1-4, with D unclear. Per the germline V gene, CDR1 is SEHNR and CDR2 is FQNEAQ (reference sequence). This CDR3 is 15 amino acids long. The V gene lost 3 bases and the J gene lost 1 base, with 9 bases spanning the gap. Written as DNA, the CDR3 is TGTGCCAGCAGCTTTTCCGCACAAACTAATGAAAAACTGTTTTTT. The encoded protein is CASSFSAQTNEKLFF.

The chain employs TRBV2 and TRBJ2-3; D is ambiguous. This CDR3 spans 16 amino acids. CDR1 is SNHLY and CDR2 is FYNNEI in the germline V gene. The ends were cut back, 4 bases at V and 0 bases at J, with 14 bases in the middle. In DNA, the CDR3 is TGTGCCAGCAGTGTCGACAATATGGCTAGCACAGATACGCAGTATTTT. This encodes CASSVDNMASTDTQYF. The whole variable domain, filled in from reference TRBV2 and TRBJ2-3, reads EPEVTQTPSHQVTQMGQEVILRCVPISNHLYFYWYRQILGQKVEFLVSFYNNEISEKSEIFDDQFSVERPDGSNFTLKIRSTKLEDSAMYFCASSVDNMASTDTQYFGPGTRLTVL.

This chain joins TRBV18 and TRBJ1-2; 8 bases agree with TRBD1. Germline V gene data show CDR1 as KGHSH and CDR2 as LQKENI. This CDR3 region has 15 residues. J lost 4 bases, V lost 6 bases, and 10 bases had no gene match. In nucleotides, the CDR3 is TGTGCCAGCTCCCCTGACAGGGGAGTGGGCTATGGCTACACCTTC. Its protein product is CASSPDRGVGYGYTF. Drawing the rest from reference TRBV18 and TRBJ1-2, the complete variable domain is NAGVMQNPRHLVRRRGQEARLRCSPMKGHSHVYWYRQLPEEGLKFMVYLQKENIIDESGMPKERFSAEFPKEGPSILRIQQVVRGDSAAYFCASSPDRGVGYGYTFGSGTRLTVV.

The chain employs TRBV27 and TRBJ1-1, with D perhaps matching TRBD1 (6 bases). Germline V gene data show CDR1 as MNHEY and CDR2 as SMNVEV (reference sequence). The CDR3 loop spans 13 amino acids. The V end lost 5 bases, the J end lost 6 bases, and 13 bases lay between the germline ends. CDR3 sequence (DNA): TGTGCCAGCAGTCCGAGGAACAGGGCTGAAGCTTTCTTT. It encodes CASSPRNRAEAFF.

The chain joins TRBV24-1 to TRBJ1-1, with a possible D match to TRBD1 (5 bases). The germline V gene has CDR1 KGHDR and CDR2 SFDVKD. Trimming took 10 bases from V and 3 from J, leaving 20 bases between them. This CDR3 comprises 15 residues. The CDR3 region has the DNA TGTGCCACGACAAAGGTCAGGGAATGTGACACTGAAGCTTTCTTT. It is translated as CATTKVRECDTEAFF.